Shown below are 15 T cell receptor beta chains from a single sample sequenced in a study of cytomegalovirus exposure and HLA in healthy donors. TCRdb's copy holds only in-frame clones and misses some; the assay was immunoSEQ multiplex PCR. The sample lists approximately 59,000 clones, 93% occurring once. Sample: PBMCs. Receptor source: a young woman in good health and CMV-seropositive.

The V call is TRBV10-3, the J call TRBJ1-1, with TRBD1 matching 7 bases. V lost 6 bases, J lost 1 base, and 2 bases stayed unmatched. The CDR3 is made up of 13 amino acids. Germline V gene sequence: CDR1 ENHRY, CDR2 SYGVKD. The CDR3 nucleotides are TGTGCCATCAGGGACAGGCCGAACACTGAAGCTTTCTTT. Amino acid sequence: CAIRDRPNTEAFF.

The chain has TRBV5-1 and TRBJ1-3; 8 nucleotides match TRBD1. The CDR3 totals 17 residues. Germline CDR1 reads SGHRS; CDR2 reads YFSETQ. V gave up 6 bases and J gave up 2 bases; unmatched junction bases: 13. The CDR3 region is CASNGQGVLRPGNTIYF. For the CDR3, the DNA is TGCGCCAGCAACGGACAGGGTGTCTTGAGGCCTGGAAACACCATATATTTT.

This chain uses TRBV30 with TRBJ1-6, with 9 bases fitting TRBD1. The germline V gene encodes CDR1 GTSNPN and CDR2 SVGIG (reference sequence). After removal of 3 bases from V and 10 bases from J, the junction contained 7 bases not matched to a gene. The CDR3 runs 14 residues. CDR3 region: CAWRWGQGSSPLHF. The CDR3 DNA is TGTGCCTGGAGGTGGGGACAGGGATCGTCACCCCTCCACTTT.

The rearrangement uses TRBV25-1 and TRBJ2-1; a weak D match, TRBD2 (7 bases). Germline CDR1 and CDR2: MGHDK and SYGVNS. Trimming left V 8 bases short and J 6 bases short, with 20 bases between. The length of the CDR3 is 15 residues. DNA for the CDR3: TGTGCCAGCTCCCCCGGGGGGCTTCTGTTCAATGAGCAGTTCTTC. Its protein product is CASSPGGLLFNEQFF.

This chain connects TRBV28 to TRBJ2-7, with 10 bases that match TRBD2. The germline gives CDR1 MDHEN, CDR2 SYDVKM. The CDR3 sequence is 16 residues long. J gave up 3 bases and V 6 bases, and 11 bases lay outside the gene matches. The CDR3 sequence is CASSPSLAGVNYEQYF. Here the CDR3 DNA reads TGTGCCAGCAGCCCCTCCCTAGCGGGGGTGAACTACGAGCAGTACTTC.

This chain links TRBV19 with TRBJ1-2; D possibly corresponds to TRBD1 (5 bases). From germline, CDR1 is LNHDA and CDR2 SQIVND (reference sequence). The V gene lost 7 bases and the J gene lost 1 base, with 13 bases spanning the gap. This CDR3 has 14 amino acids. Written as DNA, the CDR3 is TGTGCCAGTACTCGAAGACAGTTTAACTATGGCTACACCTTC. Protein sequence: CASTRRQFNYGYTF.

The rearrangement uses TRBV30 and TRBJ2-3; 7 positions match TRBD2. The CDR3 contains 17 residues. Germline lookup yields CDR1 GTSNPN and CDR2 SVGIG (reference sequence). Trimming cost V 0 bases and J 2 bases; bases outside gene matches: 11. The CDR3 nucleotides read TGTGCCTGGAGTGTAGGGTCGGGCGGGGGAAACACAGATACGCAGTATTTT. This gives the protein CAWSVGSGGGNTDTQYF.

The chain joins TRBV5-1 to TRBJ2-5; D unclear. The CDR3 is 12 amino acids. Germline values: CDR1 SGHRS, CDR2 YFSETQ. The V end was cut by 4 bases, the J end by 5 bases, with 9 bases between. DNA for the CDR3: TGCGCCAGCAGCCGCGAGTCCGAGACCCAGTACTTC. It encodes CASSRESETQYF.

The J gene is TRBJ1-2, the V gene TRBV5-6; no clear D. CDR1 and CDR2 (germline): SGHDT, YYEEEE. Deletions cut 4 bases from V and 1 base from J, with 14 bases between. The CDR3 covers 15 residues. In nucleotides, the CDR3 is TGTGCCAGCAGCCATCCGATAACAGATAACTATGGCTACACCTTC. Translation gives CASSHPITDNYGYTF.

The table lists this clone with a few counts. The chain combines TRBV7-2 with TRBJ1-6; no clear D. This CDR3 contains 15 residues. Germline V gives CDR1 SGHTA, CDR2 FQGNSA. Trimming took off 1 base at V and 8 bases at J, with 12 bases between the two ends. This chain's CDR3 is CASSLVGQNYSPLHF. As DNA, the CDR3 is TGTGCCAGCAGCTTAGTGGGCCAGAACTATTCACCCCTCCACTTT.

About this clone: Other nucleotide sequences in the sample specify the same CDR3. The V and J genes are TRBV5-1 and TRBJ2-2, with TRBD1 identical over 8 bases. With V trimmed by 4 bases and J by 5 bases, 4 bases remained unmatched. Germline lookup yields CDR1 SGHRS and CDR2 YFSETQ. This CDR3 spans 14 amino acids. The CDR3 loop is CASSPTGDTGELFF. DNA of the CDR3: TGCGCCAGCAGCCCGACAGGGGATACCGGGGAGCTGTTTTTT.

This chain connects TRBV6-5 to TRBJ2-7, with D possibly being TRBD1 (5 bases). The CDR3 has 14 residues. Trimming removed 2 bases at V and 3 bases at J, with 11 bases between. Germline V gene lookup returns CDR1 MNHEY and CDR2 SVGAGI. CDR3 sequence reads: CASSYTGHNYEQYF. Written as DNA, the CDR3 is TGTGCCAGCAGTTACACTGGACATAACTACGAGCAGTACTTC.

This chain uses TRBV4-3 with TRBJ1-2; D is uncertain. Trimming took 2 bases from V and 4 from J, leaving 11 bases between them. Germline values: CDR1 LGHNA, CDR2 YSLEER. The length of the CDR3 is 14 residues. In DNA, the CDR3 is TGCGCCAGCAGCCAATCCCGAAACAGCTATGGCTACACCTTC. Encoded protein: CASSQSRNSYGYTF.

This chain joins TRBV19 and TRBJ2-7; D not resolved. The germline V and J ends were trimmed by 3 bases and 0 bases, with 12 bases remaining between them. This CDR3 has 15 residues. CDR1 is LNHDA, CDR2 SQIVND, per germline (reference sequence). CDR3 sequence: CASSIVHRSSYEQYF. The CDR3 nucleotides read TGTGCCAGTAGTATCGTCCACCGGAGCTCCTACGAGCAGTACTTC.

The rearrangement joins TRBV2 to TRBJ2-5; 13 nucleotides match TRBD2. V dropped 9 bases and J dropped 7; count of bases not matched to a gene: 8. The germline V gene has CDR1 SNHLY and CDR2 FYNNEI. This CDR3 contains 14 residues. DNA of the CDR3: TGTGCCAGAAAACTAGCGGGGGGGCCGGTGACCCAGTACTTC. This codes for CARKLAGGPVTQYF.